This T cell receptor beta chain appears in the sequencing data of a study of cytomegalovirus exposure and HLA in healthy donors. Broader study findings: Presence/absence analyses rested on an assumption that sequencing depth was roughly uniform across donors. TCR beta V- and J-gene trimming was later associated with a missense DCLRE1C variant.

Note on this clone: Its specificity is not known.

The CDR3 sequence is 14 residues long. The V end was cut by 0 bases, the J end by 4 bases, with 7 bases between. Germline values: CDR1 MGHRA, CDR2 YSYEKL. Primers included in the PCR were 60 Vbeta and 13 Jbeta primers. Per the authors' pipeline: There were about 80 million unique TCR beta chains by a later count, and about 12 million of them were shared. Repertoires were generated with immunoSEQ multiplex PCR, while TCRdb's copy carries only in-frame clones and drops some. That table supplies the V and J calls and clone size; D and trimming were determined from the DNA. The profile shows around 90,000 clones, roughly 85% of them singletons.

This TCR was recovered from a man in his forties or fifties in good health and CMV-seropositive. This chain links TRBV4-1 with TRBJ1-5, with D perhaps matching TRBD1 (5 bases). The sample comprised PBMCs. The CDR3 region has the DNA TGCGCCAGCAGCCAAGATCAGGGAAATCAGCCCCAGCATTTT. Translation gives CASSQDQGNQPQHF.